The clone carrying this TCR beta chain was seen a few times. The antigen remains unidentified. Unique molecular identifiers were built into the TCRbeta library. TCRdb reprocessed the PCR reads with MiXCR, giving one entry per CDR3 protein. In the table there are about a million distinct CDR3 sequences, 25% to 30% of which are singletons. This entry belongs to a study of T-cell reconstitution after alpha-beta-depleted transplantation in children. Study-wide results and caveats: Newly produced T cells mostly accounted for T-cell counts and diversity one year post-transplant.

This CDR3 spans 15 amino acids. From germline, CDR1 is KGHSH and CDR2 LQKENI. The junction had 5 bases not matched to a gene; V was cut back by 3 bases and J by 2 bases. Sequences were derived from PBMCs, mostly from graft donor cells, sampled 360 days after TCRalphabeta/CD19-depleted stem cell transplant. This clonotype originated in a boy under three years old who had a stem cell transplant for SCID, so the T cells may come from the graft donor. The chain recombines TRBV18 with TRBJ2-5, with 8 bases lining up with TRBD1. The CDR3, as DNA: TGTGCCAGCTCACCGGGACAGGCGATACAAGAGACCCAGTACTTC. Its translation: CASSPGQAIQETQYF.